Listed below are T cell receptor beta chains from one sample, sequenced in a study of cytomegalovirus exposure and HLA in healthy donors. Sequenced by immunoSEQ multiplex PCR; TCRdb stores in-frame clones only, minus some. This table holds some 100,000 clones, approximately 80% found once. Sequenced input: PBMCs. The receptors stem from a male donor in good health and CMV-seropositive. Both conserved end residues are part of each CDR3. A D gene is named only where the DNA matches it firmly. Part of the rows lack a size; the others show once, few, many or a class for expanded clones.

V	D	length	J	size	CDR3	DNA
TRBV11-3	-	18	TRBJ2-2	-	CASSLDSLGRSNTGELFF	TGTGCCAGCAGCTTAGATAGCTTAGGCAGATCGAACACCGGGGAGCTGTTTTTT
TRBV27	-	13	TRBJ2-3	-	CASSLFGTDTQYF	TGTGCCAGCAGTTTATTCGGCACAGATACGCAGTATTTT
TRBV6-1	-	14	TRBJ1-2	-	CASSSYKTGSGYTF	TGTGCCAGCAGTTCCTATAAGACAGGATCTGGCTACACCTTC
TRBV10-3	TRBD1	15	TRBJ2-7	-	CAISVPGQVSYEQYF	TGTGCCATCAGTGTCCCGGGACAGGTCTCCTACGAGCAGTACTTC
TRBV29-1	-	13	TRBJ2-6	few	CSISFSGANVLTF	TGCAGCATATCCTTCTCTGGGGCCAACGTCCTGACTTTC
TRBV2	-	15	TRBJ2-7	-	CASSEADRGGYEQYF	TGTGCCAGCAGTGAAGCCGACAGAGGTGGCTACGAGCAGTACTTC
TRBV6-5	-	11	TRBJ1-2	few	CASGGVNGYTF	TGTGCCAGCGGAGGGGTGAATGGCTACACCTTC
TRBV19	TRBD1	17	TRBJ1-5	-	CASSWEMGQGDNQPQHF	TGTGCCAGTAGCTGGGAAATGGGACAGGGAGACAATCAGCCCCAGCATTTT
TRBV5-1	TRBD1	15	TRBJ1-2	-	CASSLAARGQDGYTF	TGCGCCAGCAGCTTGGCCGCCAGGGGGCAAGATGGCTACACCTTC
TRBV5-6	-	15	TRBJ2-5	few	CASSFGGRFEETQYF	TGTGCCAGCAGCTTTGGGGGGAGGTTTGAGGAGACCCAGTACTTC
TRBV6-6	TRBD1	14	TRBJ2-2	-	CASSWDRGTGELFF	TGTGCCAGCAGTTGGGACAGGGGGACCGGGGAGCTGTTTTTT
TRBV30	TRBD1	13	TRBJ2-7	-	CAWSPGTGNEQYF	TGTGCCTGGAGTCCCGGGACAGGGAACGAGCAGTACTTC
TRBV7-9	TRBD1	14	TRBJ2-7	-	CASSPRDRTYEQYF	TGTGCCAGCAGCCCGAGGGACAGAACATACGAGCAGTACTTC
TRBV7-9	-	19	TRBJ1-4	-	CSSSLVSFDRKPTNEKLFF	TGTTCCAGCAGCTTAGTCTCATTCGACAGGAAGCCAACTAATGAAAAGCTGTTTTTT
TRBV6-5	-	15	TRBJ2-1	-	CASSVSGSSYNEQFF	TGTGCCAGCAGTGTTTCCGGGTCCTCCTACAATGAGCAGTTCTTC
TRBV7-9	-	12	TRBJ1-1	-	CASSLGTAEAFF	TGTGCCAGCAGCTTAGGAACAGCTGAAGCTTTCTTT
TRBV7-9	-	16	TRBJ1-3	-	CASSLAPLSSGNTIYF	TGTGCCAGCAGCTTAGCGCCGCTGAGCTCTGGAAACACCATATATTTT